A selection of T cell receptor beta chains follows, all from one sample in a study of T cells in Graves' hyperthyroidism and ophthalmopathy. Each CDR3 protein gets one entry after TCRdb re-called the multiplex PCR reads with MiXCR. Of 550,000 to 600,000 distinct CDR3 sequences listed, approximately 15% are singletons. Material for sequencing was blood. These receptors all stem from a woman aged 18-29 years with Graves' hyperthyroidism. Each CDR3 is given with its conserved first and last residue. D genes are given only for firm matches. Expanded clones are given a class, and other clones once, few, many or no size at all.

NA	TRBV5-6	NA	TRBJ2-1	CASSLVRHYSYNEQFF	TGTGCCAGCAGCTTGGTCAGACACTACTCCTACAATGAGCAGTTCTTC
NA	TRBV6-2/TRBV6-3	NA	TRBJ2-1	CASRRYRDSGRGEQFF	TGTGCCAGCAGGCGGTACCGGGACAGCGGTCGGGGGGAGCAGTTCTTC
few	TRBV6-2/TRBV6-3	NA	TRBJ1-6	CASSYGRAGGSPLHF	TGTGCCAGCAGTTACGGCAGGGCCGGGGGTTCACCCCTCCACTTT
few	TRBV6-1	NA	TRBJ1-3	CASGGPGNTIYF	TGTGCCAGTGGGGGGCCTGGAAACACCATATATTTT
many	TRBV20-1	TRBD2	TRBJ2-5	CSARDSGGLDQETQYF	TGCAGTGCTAGAGATAGCGGGGGGCTTGACCAAGAGACCCAGTACTTC
many	TRBV6-2/TRBV6-3	NA	TRBJ1-1	CASNDNPNTEAFF	TGTGCCAGCAACGACAATCCGAACACTGAAGCTTTCTTT
NA	TRBV27	TRBD1	TRBJ1-4	CASKRQGGQKNEKLFF	TGTGCCAGCAAACGGCAGGGGGGACAAAAAAATGAAAAACTGTTTTTT
many	TRBV12-3/TRBV12-4	TRBD1	TRBJ1-1	CASSQDRALSEAFF	TGTGCCAGCAGCCAAGACAGGGCGTTGTCTGAAGCTTTCTTT
many	TRBV12-3/TRBV12-4	NA	TRBJ1-1	CASSGLTTNTEAFF	TGTGCCAGCAGCGGGCTTACCACGAACACTGAAGCTTTCTTT
few	TRBV7-2	NA	TRBJ1-2	CASTTREVGLGYTF	TGTGCCAGCACAACCCGAGAGGTGGGCCTCGGCTACACCTTC
many	TRBV4-3	NA	TRBJ2-1	CASSQEGGAVYNEQFF	TGCGCCAGCAGCCAAGAGGGTGGGGCCGTCTACAATGAGCAGTTCTTC
NA	TRBV10-3	TRBD1	TRBJ2-7	CAIRDGQGTSYEQYF	TGTGCCATCAGGGACGGACAGGGGACCTCCTACGAGCAGTACTTC
many	TRBV20-1	TRBD2	TRBJ2-1	CSARDSGAYNEQFF	TGCAGTGCTAGAGATAGCGGGGCCTACAATGAGCAGTTCTTC
NA	TRBV7-9	TRBD2	TRBJ2-7	CASSLGGLAGLEQYF	TGTGCCAGCAGCTTAGGGGGACTAGCGGGTTTGGAGCAGTACTTC
NA	TRBV20-1	TRBD2	TRBJ2-1	CSAREAGGYNEQFF	TGCAGTGCTAGAGAAGCGGGAGGTTACAATGAGCAGTTCTTC
many	TRBV2	NA	TRBJ1-5	CASSVGRGAGQPQHF	TGTGCCAGCAGTGTCGGCAGGGGAGCCGGTCAGCCCCAGCATTTT
once	TRBV12-3/TRBV12-4	TRBD1	TRBJ1-2	CASRKTGVYGYTF	TGTGCCAGCAGGAAGACAGGGGTCTATGGCTACACCTTC
few	TRBV5-6	NA	TRBJ1-2	CASSPDWQGNYGYTF	TGTGCCAGCAGCCCCGACTGGCAGGGAAACTATGGCTACACCTTC
NA	TRBV6-1	TRBD2	TRBJ2-1	CASSESPGEGEQFF	TGTGCCAGCAGTGAAAGTCCCGGGGAGGGTGAGCAGTTCTTC
NA	TRBV30	TRBD1	TRBJ1-5	CAWSEGQFKYSNQPQHF	TGTGCCTGGAGTGAGGGACAGTTCAAGTATAGCAATCAGCCCCAGCATTTT
many	TRBV6-1	TRBD1	TRBJ1-1	CASKGQGVTEAFF	TGTGCCAGCAAGGGACAGGGGGTGACTGAAGCTTTCTTT
NA	TRBV20-1	TRBD1	TRBJ1-2	CSAQQGASYGYTF	TGCAGTGCTCAACAGGGGGCCAGCTATGGCTACACCTTC
few	TRBV24-1	NA	TRBJ2-5	CATSDFRQEQETQYF	TGTGCCACCAGTGATTTTAGACAGGAACAAGAGACCCAGTACTTC
NA	TRBV2	NA	TRBJ1-1	CASSEAPLRNTEAFF	TGTGCCAGCAGTGAAGCGCCTCTAAGGAACACTGAAGCTTTCTTT
many	TRBV7-8	NA	TRBJ2-5	CASSPRQVLGTETQYF	TGTGCCAGCAGCCCCCGTCAGGTTTTGGGAACAGAGACCCAGTACTTC
many	TRBV7-6	NA	TRBJ1-1	CASSLEGQMNTEAFF	TGTGCCAGCAGCTTGGAAGGCCAAATGAACACTGAAGCTTTCTTT
few	TRBV4-1	TRBD1	TRBJ1-5	CASSQDLPAGGFLQPQHF	TGCGCCAGCAGCCAAGATCTTCCGGCAGGGGGCTTTCTTCAGCCCCAGCATTTT
NA	TRBV11-2	NA	TRBJ1-3	CASSLGRTSGNTIYF	TGTGCCAGCAGCTTAGGCCGAACCTCTGGAAACACCATATATTTT
few	TRBV5-1	NA	TRBJ2-1	CASSLPSGVGGYNEQFF	TGCGCCAGCAGCTTGCCCTCCGGGGTAGGGGGTTACAATGAGCAGTTCTTC
many	TRBV20-1	NA	TRBJ2-7	CSARDRQVYEQYF	TGCAGTGCTAGGGATAGACAGGTCTACGAGCAGTACTTC
many	TRBV11-2	NA	TRBJ2-3	CASSLGDLRDTQYF	TGTGCCAGCAGCTTGGGCGACCTCCGAGATACGCAGTATTTT
many	TRBV11-2	NA	TRBJ2-2	CASSPTGVGELFF	TGTGCCAGCAGCCCAACAGGAGTCGGGGAGCTGTTTTTT
many	TRBV20-1	NA	TRBJ1-1	CSAYRVQAFF	TGCAGTGCTTACCGGGTCCAAGCTTTCTTT
few	TRBV4-1	NA	TRBJ2-7	CASSRTTRDTYYEQYF	TGCGCCAGCAGCCGGACTACCAGGGACACCTACTACGAGCAGTACTTC
few	TRBV20-1	NA	TRBJ2-3	CSARVRRGTDTQYF	TGCAGTGCTAGAGTTCGGAGGGGCACAGATACGCAGTATTTT
NA	TRBV2	TRBD2	TRBJ2-3	CASSVIAGAATDTQYF	TGTGCCAGCAGTGTCATAGCGGGGGCCGCCACAGATACGCAGTATTTT
many	TRBV27	NA	TRBJ2-1	CASSWGRVGNEQFF	TGTGCCAGCAGTTGGGGCAGGGTAGGCAATGAGCAGTTCTTC
few	TRBV29-1	NA	TRBJ2-6	CSLMTRGAAERSGANVLTF	TGCAGCTTAATGACTAGGGGGGCCGCGGAAAGGTCTGGGGCCAACGTCCTGACTTTC
many	TRBV2	NA	TRBJ2-7	CASRPGITYEQYF	TGTGCCAGCAGACCCGGGATTACCTACGAGCAGTACTTC
many	TRBV20-1	TRBD2	TRBJ2-5	CSARVAGGLETQYF	TGCAGTGCTAGGGTAGCGGGGGGGTTAGAGACCCAGTACTTC